The sequence of this T cell receptor beta chain was determined in a study of tumor T cells in aggressive B-cell lymphoma. The CDR3 totals 15 residues. After removal of 6 bases from V and 6 bases from J, the junction contained 9 bases not matched to a gene. Per germline, CDR1 SNHLY and CDR2 FYNNEI. TCRdb's copy holds only in-frame clones and misses some; the assay was immunoSEQ multiplex PCR. The sample carries about 6,600 clones, roughly 90% recorded once. V is TRBV2 and J is TRBJ2-2; the match to TRBD2 covers 8 bases. This receptor was obtained from an adult with diffuse large B cell lymphoma. Some clones in this sample may be carry-over from other donors' samples. Input material: tumor tissue. The CDR3 bases are TGTGCCAGCAGCCCTACTAGCGGAAGGGCCGGGGAGCTGTTTTTT. Its protein product is CASSPTSGRAGELFF.